This T cell receptor (beta chain) emerged from a study of graft-versus-host responses after intestinal transplantation. Whole-study context: Anti-thymocyte globulin served as induction for all recipients, who then took tacrolimus and steroids for three to four years. Study-wide results and caveats: Early after transplant, HvG declines were associated with peak levels of circulating GvH clones.

Details on this clone: The antigen remains undetermined.

The repertoire was sequenced with immunoSEQ multiplex PCR; TCRdb's copy has only in-frame clones and lacks some. The repertoire includes 11,000 to 15,000 clones, 77% of them detected once, and roughly 3.9% sits in the top ten. The authors processed graft tissue to release intraepithelial and lamina propria lymphocytes. CDR1 is SGHVS and CDR2 is FNYEAQ in the germline V gene. The CDR3 consists of 19 residues. With 1 base clipped from V and 6 bases from J, the junction kept 16 bases outside the gene matches. Sequenced here: ileum tissue, sampled 27 days after intestinal transplant. The origin of this receptor is a human patient who received an intestinal transplant, so some T cells may come from the graft donor. The chain couples TRBV7-6 to TRBJ2-1; 9 nucleotides agree with TRBD2. CDR3 DNA: TGTGCCAGCAGCTTAGAAAGCCGCAAAGTTGCGGGGGGGCTCAATGAGCAGTTCTTC. It encodes CASSLESRKVAGGLNEQFF.